One sample yielded the 6 T cell receptor beta chains listed below, sequenced in a study of CD8 T cells in Susac syndrome. RNA amounts of roughly 0.45 to 1 ug underwent reverse transcription with random hexamers. TCRdb processed the immunoSEQ multiplex PCR reads anew with MiXCR; each CDR3 protein has one entry. Here the sample spans approximately 200,000 distinct CDR3 sequences, around 95% being singletons. The sample comprised CD4+ T cells from PBMCs. These receptor sequences come from a human donor with multiple sclerosis.

V is TRBV7-9 and J is TRBJ1-1; D remains ambiguous. V was clipped by 1 base and J by 5 bases, with 8 bases between them. Germline CDR1 is SEHNR and CDR2 is FQNEAQ (reference sequence). The CDR3 is 13 residues long. This CDR3 is CASSLEFRTEAFF. CDR3 coding DNA: TGTGCCAGCAGCTTAGAGTTTAGGACTGAAGCTTTCTTT.

The chain combines TRBV5-6 with TRBJ2-2; D ambiguous. The germline V and J ends were trimmed by 4 bases and 4 bases, with 14 bases remaining between them. Germline V gene sequence: CDR1 SGHDT, CDR2 YYEEEE. The CDR3 totals 15 residues. The CDR3 spells CASSAMTPSTGELFF. CDR3 nucleotides: TGTGCCAGCAGCGCGATGACCCCGAGCACCGGGGAGCTGTTTTTT.

CDR3 loop: CASVVGGLETQYF. In nucleotides, the CDR3 is TGTGCCAGCGTTGTCGGAGGTTTGGAGACCCAGTACTTC. V gene TRBV12-3 or TRBV12-4 combines with J gene TRBJ2-5; D may be TRBD2 (5 bases). The CDR3 totals 13 residues. Trimming stripped 8 bases from V and 5 bases from J, with 15 bases between.

The chain employs TRBV3-1 and TRBJ2-1; 9 bases agree with TRBD2. This CDR3 is 15 amino acids long. The trim removed 1 base at V and 9 bases at J, leaving 7 bases unmatched. The germline V gene has CDR1 LGHDT and CDR2 YNNKEL (reference sequence). The CDR3 here is CASSQATGTSSEQFF. CDR3 DNA sequence: TGTGCCAGCAGCCAAGCAACCGGGACTAGCTCTGAGCAGTTCTTC.

This clonotype occurred once. This chain joins TRBV2 and TRBJ2-7; no reliable D call. Trimming removed 3 bases at V and 0 bases at J, with 9 bases between. From germline, CDR1 is SNHLY and CDR2 FYNNEI. This CDR3 has 14 amino acids. The CDR3 DNA follows: TGTGCCAGCAGTGATTACCCGGGCTCCTACGAGCAGTACGTC. Amino acids: CASSDYPGSYEQYV.

V is TRBV20-1 and J is TRBJ2-1, with TRBD2 matching 8 bases. This CDR3 has 12 amino acids. CDR1 and CDR2 from the germline V gene are DFQATT and SNEGSKA (reference sequence). The V and J ends lost 5 bases and 6 bases, in that order; junction bases with no gene match: 3. The CDR3, as DNA: TGCAGTGCTCGCGGGGGGTCCAATGAGCAGTTCTTC. It codes for CSARGGSNEQFF.